The subject of this entry is one TCR beta chain. Source study methods: Reference gene primer amplification gave nucleated cell count estimates. TCRdb keeps only in-frame clones here, not all; method: immunoSEQ multiplex PCR. V and J calls and clone size come straight from that table; D and trimming were deduced from the DNA. The table lists around 200,000 clones, 85% to 90% of them singletons, with 1.5% to 2% in the top ten. The entry originates in a study of blood T cell repertoires in COVID-19. The wider study: Samples came from the United States, Italy and Spain, spanning acute and convalescent COVID-19. Nucleic acid was either cDNA or gDNA, and it came from T cells, B-cell-depleted T cells, or PBMCs.

Trimming stripped 0 bases from V and 6 bases from J, with 15 bases between. The CDR3 covers 16 residues. Per germline, CDR1 SGHRS and CDR2 YFSETQ. The chain joins TRBV5-1 to TRBJ2-2; TRBD1 is a possible D gene (5 bases). Sequencing was done on a sample of peripheral blood. The sequence was obtained from a man aged 18-30 years with active or convalescent COVID-19. As DNA, the CDR3 is TGCGCCAGCAGCTTGGAAGTCAGGGCAGCCGCCGGGGAGCTGTTTTTT. Its protein product is CASSLEVRAAAGELFF.